This T cell receptor (beta chain) was recovered during a study of CD8 T cells in ankylosing spondylitis (dated by TCRdb to about 2017). Background for the entire study: T cell receptor beta repertoires were profiled in healthy donors and ankylosing spondylitis patients so that disease-linked TCR variants could be found. The full study cohort comprised 25 ankylosing spondylitis patients and 110 or so healthy donors. Peripheral blood was sampled, and synovial fluid was also collected from ankylosing spondylitis patients.

The sample was run on an Illumina HiSeq 2500. Quantitative 5'-RACE with molecular barcodes was used to prepare TCR beta libraries. On the study's bioinformatics: To identify disease-linked TCR variants, a new computational method was used, one built on a probabilistic model of VDJ rearrangement. TCRdb reworked the public reads: Q25 trimming with fastp, MiXCR clone assembly, productive beta chains retained. Each CDR3 protein appears once, grouped with its most common genes and DNA. The V and J calls follow TCRdb's processing rather than the paper's. For this sample the table gives roughly 370,000 distinct CDR3 sequences, of which about 22% were detected only once. The ten most abundant clones make up around 17% of the sample. What the study reported, not specific to this receptor: According to the report, matched synovial fluid samples from ankylosing spondylitis patients were significantly enriched for the disease-linked clones. Blood from ankylosing spondylitis patients appeared to be characterized by a TCR beta motif made up of under 10 highly homologous amino acid variants. A CD8+ phenotype was shown by the disease-linked clones, which were found at relatively low frequencies in peripheral blood. Some motif variants were previously reported in synovial fluid and blood of reactive arthritis patients, suggesting common disease-initiation mechanisms.

The germline V gene (reference sequence) provides CDR1 DFQATT and CDR2 SNEGSKA. Taken from cysteine to phenylalanine, the CDR3 has 15 residues. Left in the record is the CDR3 DNA by itself, 45 bases read in frame from the first base. V is clipped by 1 base and J by 0 bases, and the sequence between their germline boundaries is 11 bases long. Regarding this clonotype: Its antigen remains undetermined. No much larger clone is present one base from it, and per-base qualities are unavailable.

The receptor comes from a male donor with ankylosing spondylitis. The V and J genes are TRBV20-1 and TRBJ2-3; TRBD2 is a possible D gene, resting on 5 matching bases. Material: blood, either unsorted or a sorted T cell fraction (not recorded which). The nucleotide sequence reads as follows: TGCAGTGCTAGAGTGTCTAGCCCTAGCACAGATACGCAGTATTTT. It translates as CSARVSSPSTDTQYF.